This entry is about one TCR beta chain. Its specificity is not known. Use of 60 Vbeta and 13 Jbeta primers characterized the PCR. This table comes from immunoSEQ multiplex PCR, and its TCRdb copy is limited to in-frame clones, with some not included. The repertoire holds 150,000 to 170,000 clones, with about four fifths as singletons. This sample was taken from a study of cytomegalovirus exposure and HLA in healthy donors. Findings and limits, study-wide: Serostatus for CMV was the only available immune exposure information. It was 160 or so TCR beta chains that were listed as cytomegalovirus-associated.

The clonotype originates from a man in his thirties or forties in good health and CMV-seropositive. The specimen sequenced was PBMCs.

The CDR3 region is CASSPRTGTKETQYF. In DNA, the CDR3 is TGTGCCAGCAGCCCCAGAACCGGGACTAAAGAGACCCAGTACTTC. The genes are TRBV14 and TRBJ2-5; 7 nucleotides match TRBD2. The CDR3 extends over 15 amino acids. Germline CDR1 is SGHDN and CDR2 is FVKESK. Trimming cost V 4 bases and J 3 bases; bases outside gene matches: 8. The whole variable domain, filled in from reference TRBV14 and TRBJ2-5, reads EAGVTQFPSHSVIEKGQTVTLRCDPISGHDNLYWYRRVMGKEIKFLLHFVKESKQDESGMPNNRFLAERTGGTYSTLKVQPAELEDSGVYFCASSPRTGTKETQYFGPGTRLLVL.